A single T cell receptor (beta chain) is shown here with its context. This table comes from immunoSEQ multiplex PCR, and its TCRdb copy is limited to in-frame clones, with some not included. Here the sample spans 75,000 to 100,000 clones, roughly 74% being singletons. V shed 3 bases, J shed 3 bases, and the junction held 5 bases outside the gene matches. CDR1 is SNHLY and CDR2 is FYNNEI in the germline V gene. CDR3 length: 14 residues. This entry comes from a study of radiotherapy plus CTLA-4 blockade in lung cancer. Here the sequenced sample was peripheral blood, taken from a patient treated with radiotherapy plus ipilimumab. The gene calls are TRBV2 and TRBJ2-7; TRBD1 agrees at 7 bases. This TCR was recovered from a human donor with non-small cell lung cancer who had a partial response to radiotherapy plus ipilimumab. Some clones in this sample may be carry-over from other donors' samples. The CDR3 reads CASSEGQKYYEQYF. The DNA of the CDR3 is TGTGCCAGCAGTGAGGGACAGAAATACTACGAGCAGTACTTC.